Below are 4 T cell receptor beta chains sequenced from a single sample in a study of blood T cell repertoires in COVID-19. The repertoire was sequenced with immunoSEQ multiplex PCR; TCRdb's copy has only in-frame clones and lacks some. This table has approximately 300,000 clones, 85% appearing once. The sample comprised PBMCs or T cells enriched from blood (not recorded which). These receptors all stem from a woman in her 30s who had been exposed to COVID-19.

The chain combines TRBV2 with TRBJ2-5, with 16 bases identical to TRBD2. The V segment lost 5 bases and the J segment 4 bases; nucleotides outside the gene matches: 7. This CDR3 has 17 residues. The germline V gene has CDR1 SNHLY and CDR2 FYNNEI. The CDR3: CASSSGLAGGPTETQYF. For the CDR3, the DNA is TGTGCCAGCAGTTCGGGACTAGCGGGAGGGCCTACAGAGACCCAGTACTTC. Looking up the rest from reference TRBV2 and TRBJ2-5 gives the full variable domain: EPEVTQTPSHQVTQMGQEVILRCVPISNHLYFYWYRQILGQKVEFLVSFYNNEISEKSEIFDDQFSVERPDGSNFTLKIRSTKLEDSAMYFCASSSGLAGGPTETQYFGPGTRLLVL.

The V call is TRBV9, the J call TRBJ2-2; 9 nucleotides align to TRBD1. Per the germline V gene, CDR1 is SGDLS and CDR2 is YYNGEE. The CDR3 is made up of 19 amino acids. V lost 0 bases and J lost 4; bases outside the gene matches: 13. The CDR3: CASSVAPPGTGLTTGELFF. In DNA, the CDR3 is TGTGCCAGCAGCGTAGCTCCACCCGGGACAGGGCTTACCACCGGGGAGCTGTTTTTT.

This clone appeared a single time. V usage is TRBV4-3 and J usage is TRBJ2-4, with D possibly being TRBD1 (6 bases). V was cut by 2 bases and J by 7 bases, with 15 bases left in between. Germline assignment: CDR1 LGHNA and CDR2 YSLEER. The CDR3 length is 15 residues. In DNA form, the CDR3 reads TGCGCCAGCAGCCAACCCGAGAGGGGGAATAACATTCAGTACTTC. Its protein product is CASSQPERGNNIQYF.

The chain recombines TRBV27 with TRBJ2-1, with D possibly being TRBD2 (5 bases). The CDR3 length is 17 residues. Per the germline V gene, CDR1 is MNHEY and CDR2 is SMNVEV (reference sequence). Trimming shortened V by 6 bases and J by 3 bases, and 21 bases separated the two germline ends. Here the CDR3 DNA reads TGTGCCAGCAGCCCACCTGGACTCGCTGGCTACTACAATGAGCAGTTCTTC. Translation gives CASSPPGLAGYYNEQFF.